This TCR beta chain was recorded in a study of blood T cell repertoires in COVID-19. About the research overall: Acute and convalescent COVID-19 specimens originated in the United States, Italy and Spain. PBMCs, B-cell-depleted T cells, or T cells were the source of the cDNA or gDNA that made up the material.

The CDR3 runs 13 residues. Germline V gives CDR1 SGHNT, CDR2 YENEEA. Trimming cost V 5 bases and J 9 bases; bases outside gene matches: 4. The sample holds one count of this clone. In the original workflow: Reference gene primer amplification in the assay estimated nucleated cell counts. TCRdb keeps only in-frame clones here, not all; method: immunoSEQ multiplex PCR. That table is the source of V, J and clone size, and D and trimming were worked out from the DNA. The sample has about 99,000 clones; roughly 85% are singletons. The sequenced material came from peripheral blood. The rearrangement links TRBV11-3 to TRBJ2-3, with TRBD2 identical over 11 bases. The source of this sequence is a man over 45 in a cohort sampled during active COVID-19. CDR3 region: CASSPSSGGTQYF. The DNA for the CDR3 is TGTGCCAGCAGCCCCTCTAGCGGGGGGACGCAGTATTTT.